This is a list of T cell receptor beta chains from one sample in a study of T cell repertoires in cytomegalovirus infection. TCRdb reprocessed the reads with MiXCR, giving one entry per CDR3 protein. The sample consists of 150,000 to 200,000 distinct CDR3 sequences, 9.5% of them appearing once. The sample consisted of PBMCs. The source of these receptors is a human donor in good health (CMV status not recorded). Some clones in this sample may be carry-over from other donors' samples. Both conserved end residues are part of each CDR3. Fields, in order: V gene, D gene, clone size, J gene, CDR3 DNA, CDR3 protein. D genes are given only for firm matches. The size of a clone is reported for some rows only, either as once, few or many, or as a class for expanded clones.

>TRBV15|.|few|TRBJ2-6
TGTGCCACCAGCAGAGATTCCGGGGCTGGGGCCAACGTCCTGACTTTC
CATSRDSGAGANVLTF
>TRBV28|.|few|TRBJ1-1
TGTGCCAGCAGCCTTGAACTTATGACTGAAGCTTTCTTT
CASSLELMTEAFF
>TRBV5-4|.|.|TRBJ2-3
TGTGCCAGCAGCCGACCAGGGGGAGGTACAGATACGCAGTATTTT
CASSRPGGGTDTQYF
>TRBV27|TRBD2|many|TRBJ2-3
TGTGCCAGCAGCCTGGGAGCGGGAGGGGACACAGATACGCAGTATTTT
CASSLGAGGDTDTQYF
>TRBV7-8|TRBD1|many|TRBJ1-2
TGTGCCAGCAGCCCAGGGACAGGGGCCGTCACATTCTATGGCTACACCTTC
CASSPGTGAVTFYGYTF
>TRBV2|.|few|TRBJ2-5
TGTGCCAGCAGTGAACGGACCTACCCGTTGTTC
CASSERTYPLF
>TRBV18|.|few|TRBJ1-2
TGTGCCAGCTCACCACGGCAGGCAAGCCAGGGGACTTTCTATGGCTACACCTTC
CASSPRQASQGTFYGYTF
>TRBV20-1|TRBD2|.|TRBJ2-2
TGCAGTGCTAGCGGCCAGCGGGGGGCTACCGGGGAGCTGTTTTTT
CSASGQRGATGELFF
>TRBV20-1|TRBD2|few|TRBJ2-1
TGCAGTGCTTCTCCCAGGACTAGCATCAATGAGCAGTTCTTC
CSASPRTSINEQFF
>TRBV19|.|.|TRBJ2-7
TGTGCCAGTAGTATTGGACGTTCCTACGAGCAGTACTTC
CASSIGRSYEQYF
>TRBV9|TRBD1|.|TRBJ1-2
TGTGCCAGCAGCGTAGCCGGGACAGGGGAGGATGGCTACACCTTC
CASSVAGTGEDGYTF
>TRBV7-2|.|many|TRBJ1-1
TGTGCCAGCAGCTTAATGATGGGGAACACTGAAGCTTTCTTT
CASSLMMGNTEAFF
>TRBV7-9|TRBD1|many|TRBJ1-1
TGTGCCAGCAGCTCCACCGGACAGGGGGCCCTTGTATCGGCTGAAGCTTTCTTT
CASSSTGQGALVSAEAFF
>TRBV7-2|.|many|TRBJ1-2
TGTGCCAGCAGCTTAGTTTCAAGCTCTAACTATGGCTACACCTTC
CASSLVSSSNYGYTF